A single sample is the source of the 3 T cell receptor beta chains below, sequenced in a study of beta chain features in type 1 diabetes. Study observations and caveats: The study found moderately but significantly shorter TCRB CDR3s in all four CD4+ subsets of Type 1 diabetes patients.

No antigens are known for them. Expressed TCRB transcripts were sequenced because the isolated RNA had all been reverse transcribed beforehand. Clones were read by immunoSEQ multiplex PCR, and TCRdb kept only the in-frame ones, dropping some. There are under 350,000 clones in the sample; 14% occur only once, and 0.015% to 0.02% lies in the top ten. Input material: naive CD4+ T cells from blood. Every receptor here comes from a man aged 25 to 40 with type 1 diabetes.

The chain combines TRBV9 with TRBJ1-2; weak D call: TRBD1 (5 bases). Trimming removed 0 bases from V and 7 bases from J, with 13 bases in between. Germline V gene data show CDR1 as SGDLS and CDR2 as YYNGEE. There are 14 residues in the CDR3. The CDR3 DNA sequence: TGTGCCAGCAGCGTAGACGTAGGGGTTCGTGGCTACACCTTC. It encodes CASSVDVGVRGYTF.

This clone was counted only a few times. The junction differs from germline at one of its ends, possibly a read error. J is TRBJ2-2 and V is TRBV7-9; D might be TRBD1 (5 bases). Germline loops: CDR1 SEHNR, CDR2 FQNEAQ (reference sequence). The CDR3 length is 11 residues. The CDR3 loop is CASSQGGELFF. Here the CDR3 DNA reads TGCGCCAGCAGCCAGGGTGGGGAGCTGTTTTTT.

This rearrangement joins TRBV25-1 to TRBJ2-5; 13 nucleotides line up with TRBD2. The V gene end was trimmed by 6 bases and the J gene end by 2 bases; junction bases not matched to a gene: 3. The germline CDR1 and CDR2 sequences are MGHDK and SYGVNS. The CDR3 is 15 residues long. The CDR3 DNA reads as TGTGCCAGCAGGTCGACTAGCGGGGGGCAAGAGACCCAGTACTTC. Protein sequence: CASRSTSGGQETQYF.